This T cell receptor (beta chain) was identified in a study of identical twins. This clonotype showed up just a few times. Its antigen remains unidentified. Healthy Caucasians supplied all donations. Study-wide results and limits: There were fewer insertions in abundant cord blood beta clonotypes, but memory repertoires showed no such pattern. Within twin pairs, the out-of-frame alpha sequences they shared showed excess low generation probability.

The germline V gene encodes CDR1 MDHEN and CDR2 SYDVKM. The CDR3 runs to 14 residues. Trimming took 5 bases from V and 0 from J, leaving 7 bases between them. A template switching step contributed a universal primer site, while unique molecular identifiers were present in the cDNA. TCRdb processed the 5' RACE reads anew with MiXCR; each CDR3 protein has one entry. Among around 280,000 distinct CDR3 sequences listed, roughly 8.6% were seen once. This sample was shared with a second study, whose subject was yellow fever vaccine responses in identical twins.

The TCR comes from a woman between 18 and 29 years old in good health. The genes are TRBV28 and TRBJ1-4; D not resolved. Sequencing used memory (CD45RO+) T cells sorted from blood. In DNA, the CDR3 is TGTGCCAGCAGTCCCGCGACAACTAATGAAAAACTGTTTTTT. Protein sequence: CASSPATTNEKLFF. The variable domain in full, completed from reference TRBV28 and TRBJ1-4, reads DVKVTQSSRYLVKRTGEKVFLECVQDMDHENMFWYRQDPGLGLRLIYFSYDVKMKEKGDIPEGYSVSREKKERFSLILESASTNQTSMYLCASSPATTNEKLFFGSGTQLSVL.